One sample yielded the 9 T cell receptor beta chains listed below, sequenced in a study of blood T cells in healthy people across ages. A second PCR, run for roughly 6 to 11 cycles, used a sample-barcoded 5' primer plus a J-beta primer mix. TCRdb recomputed calls from the 5' RACE reads with MiXCR, one row per CDR3 protein. This sample has hundreds of thousands of distinct CDR3 sequences, with roughly 58% found just once. The sample comprised blood. The receptors here all came from a man aged 55 to 70 in good health.

V is TRBV6-2 or TRBV6-3 and J is TRBJ1-1; no definite D call. Germline CDR1 MNHEY, CDR2 SVGEGT. Deletions cut 1 base from V and 0 bases from J, with 6 bases between. CDR3 size: 14 residues. DNA of the CDR3: TGTGCCAGCAGTTACTTAGAGATGAACACTGAAGCTTTCTTT. Translating it yields CASSYLEMNTEAFF.

The V call is TRBV6-2 or TRBV6-3, the J call TRBJ1-4; 10 nucleotides line up with TRBD1. The CDR3 totals 14 residues. The germline gives CDR1 MNHEY, CDR2 SVGEGT. J lost 5 bases, V lost 6 bases, and 3 bases had no gene match. The DNA of the CDR3 is TGTGCCAGCAGGCGACAGGGGGCGAATGAAAAACTGTTTTTT. The encoded protein is CASRRQGANEKLFF.

This clonotype was counted a single time. The rearrangement links TRBV15 to TRBJ2-3; the D gene is possibly TRBD1 (6 bases). The CDR3 contains 15 residues. Between the trimmed V and J ends, which lost 1 base and 1 base, there was a span of 9 bases. Germline values: CDR1 LNHNV, CDR2 YYDKDF (reference sequence). The CDR3 nucleotides are TGTGCCACCAGCAGAGGACAGGTTGGCACAGATACGCAGTATTTT. Translated: CATSRGQVGTDTQYF.

V gene TRBV7-9 combines with J gene TRBJ2-4; tentative D call: TRBD1 (6 bases). The germline V and J ends were trimmed by 0 bases and 6 bases, with 6 bases remaining between them. Germline V CDR1 and CDR2: SEHNR, FQNEAQ (reference sequence). CDR3 length equals 13 residues. DNA for the CDR3: TGTGCCAGCAGCTTAGCGGACAGAAACATTCAGTACTTC. It encodes CASSLADRNIQYF. Drawing the rest from reference TRBV7-9 and TRBJ2-4, the complete variable domain is DTGVSQNPRHKITKRGQNVTFRCDPISEHNRLYWYRQTLGQGPEFLTYFQNEAQLEKSRLLSDRFSAERPKGSFSTLEIQRTEQGDSAMYLCASSLADRNIQYFGAGTRLSVL.

This clonotype has just a few counts. The V call is TRBV28, the J call TRBJ2-4; the D is unclear. This CDR3 is 11 amino acids long. Trimming removed 6 bases at V and 7 bases at J, with 7 bases between. CDR1 is MDHEN, CDR2 SYDVKM, per germline. For the CDR3, the DNA is TGTGCCAGCAGCCCAGACAACATTCAGTACTTC. It is translated as CASSPDNIQYF.

The CDR3 here is CASREGLRNSPLHF. The CDR3 DNA sequence: TGTGCCAGCAGGGAGGGTCTGCGCAATTCACCCCTCCACTTT. The rearrangement links TRBV4-2 to TRBJ1-6, with unresolved D. The CDR3 sequence is 14 residues long. Germline assignment: CDR1 LGHNA and CDR2 YNFKEQ. V was trimmed by 6 bases and J by 7 bases, leaving 13 bases between them.

The V call is TRBV29-1, the J call TRBJ1-1; 8 bases agree with TRBD1. The CDR3 is 15 amino acids. Trimming took 3 bases from V and 5 from J; bases not matched to a gene: 11. Per germline, CDR1 SQVTM and CDR2 ANQGSEA. The CDR3 sequence: CSVDQLSTGVTEAFF. CDR3 sequence (DNA): TGCAGCGTTGACCAGCTATCGACAGGGGTGACTGAAGCTTTCTTT.

The chain recombines TRBV20-1 with TRBJ1-1; D may be TRBD1 (5 bases). The CDR3 is 16 residues long. CDR1 is DFQATT, CDR2 SNEGSKA, per germline (reference sequence). The V end was cut by 0 bases, the J end by 6 bases, with 20 bases between. In DNA form, the CDR3 reads TGCAGTGCTAGAGATCAACTAAGGGGCGCTGGCGCTGAAGCTTTCTTT. It is translated as CSARDQLRGAGAEAFF.

This clonotype was observed a few times. CDR3: CASSPPTSRETQYF. The CDR3, as DNA: TGTGCCAGCTCACCACCGACTAGCCGGGAGACCCAGTACTTC. The V call is TRBV18, the J call TRBJ2-7; 7 bases are shared with TRBD2. The J call may be wrong; the DNA end is better matched by TRBJ2-5. Germline V lookup: CDR1 KGHSH, CDR2 LQKENI. This CDR3 comprises 14 residues.